The 5 T cell receptor beta chains below were found in one sample sequenced in a study of T cell changes during pregnancy in multiple sclerosis. The method was immunoSEQ multiplex PCR; TCRdb's version includes in-frame clones alone and lacks a portion of them. In the table there are tens of thousands of clones, about 91% of which are singletons. The sample was peripheral blood, taken in the third trimester of pregnancy. These TCRs come from a female donor with multiple sclerosis, enrolled in a pregnancy study.

This chain joins TRBV4-2 and TRBJ1-4, with 7 bases fitting TRBD1. The CDR3 has 13 residues. Germline V gene sequence: CDR1 LGHNA, CDR2 YNFKEQ. The V segment lost 4 bases and the J segment 5 bases; nucleotides outside the gene matches: 1. CDR3 nucleotides: TGTGCCAGCAGCCCACAGGGGAATGAAAAACTGTTTTTT. Amino acids: CASSPQGNEKLFF.

The chain links TRBV7-3 to TRBJ1-2; 10 positions agree with TRBD1. This CDR3 spans 18 amino acids. CDR1 and CDR2 (germline): SGHTA, FQGTGA. V was clipped by 0 bases and J by 1 base; unmatched bases: 8. DNA for the CDR3: TGTGCCAGCAGCTTAACGGGGGGGACAGGGGTGGATAACTATGGCTACACCTTC. Translating gives CASSLTGGTGVDNYGYTF. The entire variable domain, with the rest obtained from reference TRBV7-3 and TRBJ1-2, is as follows: GAGVSQTPSNKVTEKGKYVELRCDPISGHTALYWYRQSLGQGPEFLIYFQGTGAADDSGLPNDRFFAVRPEGSVSTLKIQRTERGDSAVYLCASSLTGGTGVDNYGYTFGSGTRLTVV.

The J gene is TRBJ1-1, the V gene TRBV6-1; a possible D gene is TRBD1 (6 bases). Germline V gene sequence: CDR1 MNHNS, CDR2 SASEGT. V shed 4 bases and J shed 4 bases, with 13 bases lying between them. The CDR3 is 14 residues long. CDR3 sequence reads: CASSGNRAGTEAFF. CDR3 bases: TGTGCCAGCAGTGGGAACAGGGCGGGCACTGAAGCTTTCTTT.

J is TRBJ1-1 and V is TRBV19; no firm D call. Germline values: CDR1 LNHDA, CDR2 SQIVND (reference sequence). V was cut by 2 bases and J by 4 bases, with 5 bases left in between. This CDR3 spans 12 amino acids. In DNA, the CDR3 is TGTGCCAGTAGTATACTAGGCACTGAAGCTTTCTTT. Protein product: CASSILGTEAFF.

V usage is TRBV5-8 and J usage is TRBJ2-7, with TRBD2 matching over 7 bases. Germline loops: CDR1 SGHTS, CDR2 YDEGEE. The CDR3 consists of 15 residues. The ends lost 0 bases at V and 2 bases at J; junction bases unmatched: 5. DNA for the CDR3: TGTGCCAGCAGCTTGGTGGCTAGCGGCACCTACGAGCAGTACTTC. Protein sequence: CASSLVASGTYEQYF.